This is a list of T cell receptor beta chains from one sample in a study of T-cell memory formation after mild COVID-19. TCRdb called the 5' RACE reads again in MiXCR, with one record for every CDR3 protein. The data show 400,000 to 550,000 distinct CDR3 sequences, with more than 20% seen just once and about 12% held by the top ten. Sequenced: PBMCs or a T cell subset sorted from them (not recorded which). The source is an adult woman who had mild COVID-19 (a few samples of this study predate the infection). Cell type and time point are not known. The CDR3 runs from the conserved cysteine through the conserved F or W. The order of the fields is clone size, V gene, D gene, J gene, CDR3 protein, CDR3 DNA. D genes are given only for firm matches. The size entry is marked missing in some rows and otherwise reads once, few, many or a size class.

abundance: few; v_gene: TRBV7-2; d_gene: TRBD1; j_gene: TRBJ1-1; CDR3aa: CASSLVAIGTGGTEAFF; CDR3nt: TGTGCCAGCAGCTTAGTTGCGATCGGGACAGGGGGCACTGAAGCTTTCTTT
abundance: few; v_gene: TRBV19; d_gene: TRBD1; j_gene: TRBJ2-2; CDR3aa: CASQSGTGGDGELFF; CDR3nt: TGTGCCAGTCAATCCGGGACAGGGGGCGACGGGGAGCTGTTTTTT
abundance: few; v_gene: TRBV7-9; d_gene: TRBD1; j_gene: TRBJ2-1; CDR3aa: CASSKPGTGHNEQFF; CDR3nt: TGTGCCAGCAGCAAACCGGGGACAGGTCACAATGAGCAGTTCTTC
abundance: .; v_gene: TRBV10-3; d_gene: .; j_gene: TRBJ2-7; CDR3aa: CATALGDYEQYF; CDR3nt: TGTGCCACAGCCCTCGGGGACTACGAGCAGTACTTC
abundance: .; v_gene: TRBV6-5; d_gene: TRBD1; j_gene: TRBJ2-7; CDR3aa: CASRYDGGRGREQYF; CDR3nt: TGTGCCAGCAGATACGATGGGGGCAGGGGGCGCGAGCAGTACTTC
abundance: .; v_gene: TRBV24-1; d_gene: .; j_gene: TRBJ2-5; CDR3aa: CATSDFKEETQYF; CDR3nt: TGTGCCACCAGTGATTTCAAGGAAGAGACCCAGTACTTC
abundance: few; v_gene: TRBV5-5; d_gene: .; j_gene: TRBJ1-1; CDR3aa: CASTFAGTEAFF; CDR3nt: TGTGCCAGCACCTTCGCAGGGACAGAAGCTTTCTTT
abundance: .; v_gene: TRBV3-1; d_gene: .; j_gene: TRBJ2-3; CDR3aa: CASSQDRQDTQYF; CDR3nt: TGTGCCAGCAGCCAAGATCGGCAAGATACGCAGTATTTT
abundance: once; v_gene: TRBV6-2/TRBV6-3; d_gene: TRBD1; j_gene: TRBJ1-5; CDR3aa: CASSYPGQGIGQPQHF; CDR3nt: TGTGCCAGCAGCTATCCGGGACAGGGGATCGGACAGCCCCAGCATTTT
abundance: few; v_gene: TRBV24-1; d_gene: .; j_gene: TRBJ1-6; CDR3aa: CATGGGTPNSPLHF; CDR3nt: TGTGCCACCGGTGGAGGGACTCCTAATTCACCCCTCCACTTT
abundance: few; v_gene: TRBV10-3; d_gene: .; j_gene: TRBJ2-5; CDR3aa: CAISGTEETQYF; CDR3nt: TGTGCCATCAGCGGGACTGAAGAGACCCAGTACTTC
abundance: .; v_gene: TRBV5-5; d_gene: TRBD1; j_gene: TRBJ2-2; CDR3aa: CASSFTGQGVPGELFF; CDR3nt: TGTGCCAGCAGCTTTACGGGACAGGGAGTTCCCGGGGAGCTGTTTTTT
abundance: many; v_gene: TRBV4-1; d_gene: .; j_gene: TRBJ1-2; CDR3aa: CASSQDTGGYGYTF; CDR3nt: TGCGCCAGCAGCCAAGATACGGGGGGCTATGGCTACACCTTC
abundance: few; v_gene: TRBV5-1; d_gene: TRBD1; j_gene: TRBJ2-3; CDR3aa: CASSSGQGSTDTQYF; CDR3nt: TGCGCCAGCAGCTCGGGACAGGGTAGCACAGATACGCAGTATTTT
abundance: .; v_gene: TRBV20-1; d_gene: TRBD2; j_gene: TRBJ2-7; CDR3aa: CSVEGLEDMYEQYF; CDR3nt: TGCAGTGTTGAGGGACTAGAAGATATGTACGAGCAGTACTTC
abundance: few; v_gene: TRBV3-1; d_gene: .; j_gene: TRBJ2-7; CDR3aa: CASSPRHGPYEQYF; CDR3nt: TGTGCCAGCAGCCCGCGACATGGCCCCTACGAGCAGTACTTC
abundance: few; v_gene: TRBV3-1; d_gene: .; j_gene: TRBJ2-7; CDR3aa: CASSQVIRGRRGDEQYF; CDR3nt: TGTGCCAGCAGCCAAGTAATTCGGGGCAGGAGAGGAGACGAGCAGTACTTC
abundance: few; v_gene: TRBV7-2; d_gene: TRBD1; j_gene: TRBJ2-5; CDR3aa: CASSQRQGRVGETQYF; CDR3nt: TGTGCCAGCAGCCAGAGACAGGGAAGAGTCGGAGAGACCCAGTACTTC
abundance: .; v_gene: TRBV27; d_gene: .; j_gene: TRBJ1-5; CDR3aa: CASSFGSLGDKMHF; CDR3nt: TGTGCCAGCAGCTTCGGGTCACTAGGGGACAAAATGCATTTT
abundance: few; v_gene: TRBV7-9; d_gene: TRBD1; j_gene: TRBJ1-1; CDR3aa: CASSPRTGANTEAFF; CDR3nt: TGTGCCAGCAGCCCCCGAACAGGGGCGAACACTGAAGCTTTCTTT
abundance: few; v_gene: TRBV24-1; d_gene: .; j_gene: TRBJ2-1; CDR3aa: CATSFVNEQFF; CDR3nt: TGTGCCACCAGTTTTGTGAATGAGCAGTTCTTC
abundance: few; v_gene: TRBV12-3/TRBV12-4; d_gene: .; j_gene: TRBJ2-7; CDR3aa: CASSYYGTYEQYF; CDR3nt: TGTGCCAGCAGCTATTATGGGACCTACGAGCAGTACTTC
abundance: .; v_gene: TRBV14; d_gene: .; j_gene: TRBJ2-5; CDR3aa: CASSRGAGQGTQYF; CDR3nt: TGTGCCAGCAGCAGGGGGGCCGGCCAAGGCACCCAGTACTTC
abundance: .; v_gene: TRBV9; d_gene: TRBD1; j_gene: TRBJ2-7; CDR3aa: CASSLSSGTGSLLEQYF; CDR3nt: TGTGCCAGCAGCTTGAGTTCCGGGACAGGGTCACTTCTCGAGCAGTACTTC
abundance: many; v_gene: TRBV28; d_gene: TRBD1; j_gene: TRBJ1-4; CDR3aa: CASSSGQGAVGEKLFF; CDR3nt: TGTGCCAGCAGCTCGGGACAGGGGGCGGTTGGGGAAAAACTGTTTTTT
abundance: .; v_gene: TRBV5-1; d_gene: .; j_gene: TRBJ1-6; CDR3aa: CASSLSGKVGNSPLHF; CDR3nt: TGCGCCAGCAGCTTGTCGGGGAAAGTGGGTAATTCACCCCTCCACTTT
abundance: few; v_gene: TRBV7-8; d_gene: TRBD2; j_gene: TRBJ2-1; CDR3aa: CASSPAGTRYNEQFF; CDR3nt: TGTGCCAGCAGCCCGGCCGGGACTAGGTACAATGAGCAGTTCTTC
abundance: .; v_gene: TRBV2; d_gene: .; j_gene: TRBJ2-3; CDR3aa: CASSDPGGYTDTQYF; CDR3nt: TGTGCCAGCAGTGATCCTGGGGGATACACAGATACGCAGTATTTT
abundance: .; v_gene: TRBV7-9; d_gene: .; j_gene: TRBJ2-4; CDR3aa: CASSLVRGHYIQYF; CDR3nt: TGTGCCAGCAGCTTAGTACGAGGACACTATATTCAGTACTTC
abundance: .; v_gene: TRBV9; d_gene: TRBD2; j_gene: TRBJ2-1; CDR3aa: CASSEWTSSYNEQFF; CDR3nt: TGTGCCAGCAGCGAGTGGACTAGCTCCTACAATGAGCAGTTCTTC
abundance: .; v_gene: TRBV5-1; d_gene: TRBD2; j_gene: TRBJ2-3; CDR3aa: CASSREPSGGTDTQYF; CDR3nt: TGCGCCAGCAGCCGGGAGCCTAGCGGGGGCACAGATACGCAGTATTTT
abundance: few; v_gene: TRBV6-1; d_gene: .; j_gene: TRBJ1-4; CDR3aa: CASSESREKLFF; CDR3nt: TGTGCCAGCAGTGAATCGAGGGAAAAACTGTTTTTT
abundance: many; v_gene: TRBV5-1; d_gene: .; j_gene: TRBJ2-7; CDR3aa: CASSIGTATYEQYF; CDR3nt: TGCGCCAGCAGCATAGGGACCGCAACCTACGAGCAGTACTTC
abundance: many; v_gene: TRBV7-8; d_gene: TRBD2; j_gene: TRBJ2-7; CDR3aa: CASSPGTSGYEQYF; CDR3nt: TGTGCCAGCAGCCCCGGGACTAGCGGCTACGAGCAGTACTTC
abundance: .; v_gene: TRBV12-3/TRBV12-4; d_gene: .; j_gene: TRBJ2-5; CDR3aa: CASSPKRKETQYF; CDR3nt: TGTGCCAGCAGCCCGAAGAGGAAAGAGACCCAGTACTTC
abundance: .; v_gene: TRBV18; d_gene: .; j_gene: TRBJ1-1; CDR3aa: CASSPPTNTMNTEAFF; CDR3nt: TGTGCCAGCTCACCACCGACTAATACAATGAACACTGAAGCTTTCTTT
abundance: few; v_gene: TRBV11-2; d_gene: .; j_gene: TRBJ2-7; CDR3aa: CASSLSSIRTYEQYF; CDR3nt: TGTGCCAGCAGCTTATCATCAATTCGGACCTACGAGCAGTACTTC
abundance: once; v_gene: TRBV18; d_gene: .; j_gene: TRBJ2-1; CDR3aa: CASSPGKTVRDEQFF; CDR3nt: TGTGCCAGCTCACCCGGTAAAACCGTCCGTGATGAGCAGTTCTTC
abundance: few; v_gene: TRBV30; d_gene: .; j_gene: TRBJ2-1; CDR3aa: CAWTTGRDNEQFF; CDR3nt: TGTGCCTGGACGACAGGGAGGGACAATGAGCAGTTCTTC
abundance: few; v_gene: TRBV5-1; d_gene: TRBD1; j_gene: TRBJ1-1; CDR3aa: CASSTATGVNTEAFF; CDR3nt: TGCGCCAGCAGCACAGCGACAGGGGTGAACACTGAAGCTTTCTTT
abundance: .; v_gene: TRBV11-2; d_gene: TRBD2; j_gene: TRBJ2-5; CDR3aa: CASSLAGTSGRSHQETQYF; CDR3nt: TGTGCCAGCAGCTTAGCCGGGACTAGCGGGAGATCCCACCAAGAGACCCAGTACTTC
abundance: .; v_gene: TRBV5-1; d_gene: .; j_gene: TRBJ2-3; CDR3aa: CASSPEVGDTQYF; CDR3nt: TGCGCCAGCAGCCCGGAGGTGGGAGATACGCAGTATTTT